What follows is one TCR beta chain and its context. Its antigen is unidentified. Mismatch with germline at one junction end may stem from a read error. This record comes from a study of OX40 agonist ivuxolimab in advanced cancers. Study-wide context: The treatment was a fully human IgG2 OX40 agonist, ivuxolimab. One hepatocellular carcinoma and a couple of cutaneous melanoma patients partially responded.

Whole-study findings and limits: Among T cells, CD8+ cells averaged more expanded clones than CD4+ cells.

Germline CDR1 and CDR2: SNHLY and FYNNEI. The CDR3 totals 12 residues. Clones were sequenced by immunoSEQ multiplex PCR, and TCRdb holds only the in-frame ones, with some missing. The data show about 45,000 clones, 84% seen once. V and J are TRBV2 and TRBJ2-7; D is perhaps TRBD1 or TRBD2 (6 bases each). The receptor was derived from an adult with an advanced solid tumor such as melanoma, head and neck, liver or kidney cancer. Sequences were derived from CD4+ or CD8+ T cells sorted from blood, sampled in a trial of the OX40 agonist ivuxolimab. In DNA form, the CDR3 reads TGTGCCAGCAGCGAAGAGGGGGGCGAGCAGTACTTC. It specifies CASSEEGGEQYF.